A single sample gave rise to the 13 T cell receptor beta chains below, sequenced in a study of response to subunit inactivated influenza vaccine. TCRdb itself ran the RT-PCR reads through MiXCR, one entry per CDR3 protein. The sample consists of 400,000 to 550,000 distinct CDR3 sequences, approximately 24% of them appearing once. The sequencing used CD4+ T cells sorted from PBMCs, collected more than 4 days after vaccination. These receptors originate from a man aged 50 to 60 who received an inactivated influenza vaccine.

The sample holds a few counts of this clonotype. This chain links TRBV20-1 with TRBJ2-3; perhaps TRBD1 as D (5 bases). This CDR3 has 18 amino acids. From germline, CDR1 is DFQATT and CDR2 SNEGSKA (reference sequence). V lost 3 bases, J lost 9 bases, and 31 bases lay in between. The CDR3 is CSASPYQTSGFRVGTQYF. CDR3 DNA: TGCAGTGCTAGTCCCTATCAAACTTCAGGGTTCAGGGTAGGGACGCAGTATTTT.

This clonotype was found a few times. The chain links TRBV7-2 to TRBJ2-1, with a possible D match to TRBD1 (5 bases). The CDR3 is 15 residues long. CDR1 SGHTA and CDR2 FQGNSA come from the germline V gene. The V gene lost 1 base and the J gene lost 2 bases, with 9 bases spanning the gap. The CDR3 sequence: CASSLDPTAYNEQFF. The CDR3, as DNA: TGTGCCAGCAGCTTAGATCCGACAGCCTACAATGAGCAGTTCTTC.

This clonotype was seen a handful of times. The chain links TRBV6-1 to TRBJ2-1; no definite D call. The germline V gene encodes CDR1 MNHNS and CDR2 SASEGT. The ends were cut back, 2 bases at V and 5 bases at J, with 13 bases in the middle. The CDR3 loop spans 15 amino acids. CDR3 bases: TGTGCCAGCAGTGAACTTCCCACATCCCACAATGAGCAGTTCTTC. It specifies CASSELPTSHNEQFF.

The chain uses TRBV28 and TRBJ2-7; tentatively, D is TRBD2 (5 bases). Trimming cost V 6 bases and J 9 bases, with 15 bases left between them. Per germline, CDR1 MDHEN and CDR2 SYDVKM. The CDR3 contains 12 residues. DNA for the CDR3: TGTGCCAGCAGCGGGGTCCGGGTCGCGCAGTACTTC. Protein: CASSGVRVAQYF.

The chain has TRBV9 and TRBJ2-1, with 8 bases identical to TRBD2. The trim removed 2 bases at V and 1 base at J, leaving 5 bases unmatched. Germline loops: CDR1 SGDLS, CDR2 YYNGEE. The CDR3 has 16 residues. The CDR3 is CASSVGTRVSYNEQFF. The CDR3 DNA follows: TGTGCCAGCAGCGTGGGGACTAGGGTGTCCTACAATGAGCAGTTCTTC.

This clonotype has more than one count but fewer than ten. This sequence joins TRBV24-1 and TRBJ2-1, with D maybe TRBD1 (5 bases). Germline V gene data show CDR1 as KGHDR and CDR2 as SFDVKD. The CDR3 loop spans 13 amino acids. Between the trimmed V and J ends, which lost 9 bases and 9 bases, there was a span of 17 bases. CDR3 sequence reads: CATSGPGLSEQFF. The CDR3 DNA reads as TGTGCCACCTCCGGTCCAGGGTTGAGTGAGCAGTTCTTC.

The count of this clonotype is one. The chain recombines TRBV28 with TRBJ2-7; D may be TRBD2 (6 bases). Trimming stripped 5 bases from V and 2 bases from J, with 16 bases between. The CDR3 is 15 amino acids. The V gene's germline CDR1 is MDHEN and CDR2 SYDVKM. CDR3 DNA sequence: TGTGCCAGCAGTCCCGGGGGTAGGGGTGCCTACGAGCAGTACTTC. It translates to CASSPGGRGAYEQYF.

V is TRBV7-9 and J is TRBJ2-7; TRBD2 matches at 12 bases. J was trimmed by 5 bases and V by 5 bases; bases with no gene match: 7. Germline V lookup: CDR1 SEHNR, CDR2 FQNEAQ (reference sequence). The CDR3 spans 15 residues. This CDR3 is CASSLRLAGVHEQYF. The CDR3 nucleotides are TGTGCCAGCAGCCTCAGACTAGCGGGAGTCCACGAGCAGTACTTC.

This clonotype was seen a handful of times. This chain connects TRBV7-6 to TRBJ2-7; 11 bases line up with TRBD2. The CDR3 totals 15 residues. Per the germline V gene, CDR1 is SGHVS and CDR2 is FNYEAQ. V shed 1 base and J 6 bases; nucleotides not matched to a gene: 5. The CDR3 nucleotides are TGTGCCAGCAGCTTAGAGTCTAGCGGGAGGAGCGAGCAGTACTTC. Residues: CASSLESSGRSEQYF.

V is TRBV20-1 and J is TRBJ2-3, with D perhaps TRBD2 (5 bases). Germline V gives CDR1 DFQATT, CDR2 SNEGSKA (reference sequence). The CDR3 length is 14 residues. V lost 4 bases and J lost 0, with 11 bases in between. The CDR3 spells CSAMSGPSTDTQYF. CDR3 sequence (DNA): TGCAGTGCTATGAGCGGCCCTAGCACAGATACGCAGTATTTT.

The rearrangement joins TRBV7-9 to TRBJ1-2; no clear D. V was cut by 2 bases and J by 4 bases, with 14 bases left in between. This CDR3 has 15 residues. The germline V gene encodes CDR1 SEHNR and CDR2 FQNEAQ (reference sequence). This CDR3 is CASSLSSIRAYGYTF. CDR3 DNA sequence: TGTGCCAGCAGCTTAAGTTCGATACGGGCCTATGGCTACACCTTC. Using reference TRBV7-9 and TRBJ1-2 for the parts outside the CDR3, the full variable domain is DTGVSQNPRHKITKRGQNVTFRCDPISEHNRLYWYRQTLGQGPEFLTYFQNEAQLEKSRLLSDRFSAERPKGSFSTLEIQRTEQGDSAMYLCASSLSSIRAYGYTFGSGTRLTVV.

The table lists this clonotype with a few counts. The CDR3 DNA follows: TGTGCCACCAGGTCGGACAGCGAGAATTCACCCCTCCACTTT. It codes for CATRSDSENSPLHF. The chain recombines TRBV10-3 with TRBJ1-6, with a tentative D call TRBD1 (6 bases). V gave up 10 bases and J gave up 7 bases, with 17 bases separating them. The V gene's germline CDR1 is ENHRY and CDR2 SYGVKD. The CDR3 spans 14 residues.

The gene calls are TRBV3-1 and TRBJ1-6; D is perhaps TRBD1 (6 bases). CDR1 is LGHDT, CDR2 YNNKEL, per germline (reference sequence). This CDR3 is built from 15 residues. The germline V and J ends were trimmed by 1 base and 9 bases, with 13 bases remaining between them. The CDR3 DNA is TGTGCCAGCAGCCAAGGAAGGGGGGGGAGTTCACCCCTCCACTTT. It specifies CASSQGRGGSSPLHF.